This TCR beta chain was retrieved from a study of shared clonotypes between healthy human individuals. Trimming cost V 7 bases and J 7 bases, with 13 bases left between them. The V gene's germline CDR1 is MDHEN and CDR2 SYDVKM. This CDR3 has 12 amino acids. Method: immunoSEQ multiplex PCR; TCRdb's copy keeps in-frame clones and lacks some. The profile shows around 2,000,000 clones, 90% to 95% of them singletons. CD45RO-negative, CCR7-selected cells formed the naive CD8 fraction, which excluded terminally differentiated effector memory CD45RA+ cells. This clonotype originated in a man aged 18 to 29 in good health. Some clones in this sample may be carry-over from other donors' samples. The chain employs TRBV28 and TRBJ1-1; D remains unclear. Sequencing input: naive CD8+ T cells from PBMCs. The CDR3 sequence: CASIHGSNEAFF. The CDR3 nucleotides are TGTGCCAGCATACATGGTAGTAATGAAGCTTTCTTT.